The clone carrying this T cell receptor (beta chain) was counted at least ten times. The data belong to a study of cytomegalovirus exposure and HLA in healthy donors. Primers included in the PCR were 60 Vbeta and 13 Jbeta primers. This table comes from immunoSEQ multiplex PCR, and its TCRdb copy is limited to in-frame clones, with some not included. The sample has about 150,000 clones, about 84% seen once. Trimming removed 8 bases at V and 1 base at J, with 12 bases between. Germline lookup yields CDR1 MNHEY and CDR2 SMNVEV (reference sequence). CDR3 size: 13 residues. The specimen was PBMCs. This TCR was recovered from a man aged 45 to 65 in good health and CMV-seropositive. The chain has TRBV27 and TRBJ2-7; maybe TRBD1 (5 bases). CDR3 in amino acids: CASGRVGSYEQYF. The CDR3 nucleotides read TGTGCCAGCGGCAGGGTGGGGTCCTACGAGCAGTACTTC.